One sample yielded the 16 T cell receptor beta chains listed below, sequenced in a study of cytomegalovirus exposure and HLA in healthy donors. PCR primers comprised 60 Vbeta and 13 Jbeta primers. The method was immunoSEQ multiplex PCR; TCRdb's version includes in-frame clones alone and lacks a portion of them. Here the sample spans under 200,000 clones, about 80% being singletons. Sequenced sample: PBMCs. These receptors all come from a woman under 30 in good health and CMV-seropositive.

V is TRBV5-1 and J is TRBJ2-1, with D possibly matching TRBD2 (5 bases). Germline V gives CDR1 SGHRS, CDR2 YFSETQ. The CDR3 totals 14 residues. The V end lost 2 bases, the J end lost 8 bases, and 14 bases lay between the germline ends. The CDR3 DNA sequence: TGCGCCAGCAGCTTATCGCGGACTTTGGATGAGCAGTTCTTC. Translating gives CASSLSRTLDEQFF.

The chain links TRBV13 to TRBJ1-2, with 7 bases fitting TRBD1. This CDR3 region has 14 residues. In germline, CDR1 is PRHDT, CDR2 FYEKMQ (reference sequence). Germline trimming cut 3 bases from V and 7 bases from J; bases unmatched to any gene: 8. As DNA, the CDR3 is TGTGCCAGCAGCTTTGGTAGGGGGCAAGCTGGCTACACCTTC. It codes for CASSFGRGQAGYTF.

The V call is TRBV11-3, the J call TRBJ2-2; a possible D gene is TRBD2 (6 bases). This CDR3 comprises 15 residues. V dropped 0 bases and J dropped 5 bases, with 10 bases sitting between them. The germline gives CDR1 SGHNT, CDR2 YENEEA. The CDR3 DNA reads as TGTGCCAGCAGCTTAGAAGGGAGGAATACCGGGGAGCTGTTTTTT. It translates to CASSLEGRNTGELFF.

The chain links TRBV6-5 to TRBJ1-2; no reliable D call. The CDR3 sequence is 16 residues long. Germline loops: CDR1 MNHEY, CDR2 SVGAGI. Trimming took off 0 bases at V and 5 bases at J, with 16 bases between the two ends. CDR3 sequence: CASSYSTAKGEYGYTF. The CDR3 bases are TGTGCCAGCAGTTACTCGACGGCCAAGGGAGAATATGGCTACACCTTC.

V usage is TRBV2 and J usage is TRBJ1-4; 8 bases map to TRBD1. The trim removed 6 bases at V and 7 bases at J, leaving 10 bases unmatched. Germline CDR1 is SNHLY and CDR2 is FYNNEI. CDR3 size: 15 residues. CDR3 residues: CASRPNQGASEKLFF. The CDR3 DNA is TGTGCCAGCAGGCCGAACCAGGGGGCTAGTGAAAAACTGTTTTTT.

This clone showed up just a few times. V usage is TRBV21-1 and J usage is TRBJ1-5. TRBV21-1 is tagged as a pseudogene. The CDR3 consists of 12 residues. The CDR3 coding sequence is TGTGCCAGCAGCAACTCCGGGTTAGCCCAGCATTTT. Protein: CASSNSGLAQHF.

This chain links TRBV6-4 with TRBJ2-3, with TRBD2 matching over 9 bases. This CDR3 has 16 residues. Germline CDR1 MRHNA, CDR2 SNTAGT. V gave up 2 bases and J gave up 3 bases; unmatched junction bases: 6. The CDR3, as DNA: TGTGCCAGCAGTGACGACGCGGGGGGGCCAACAGATACGCAGTATTTT. This gives the protein CASSDDAGGPTDTQYF.

V and J are TRBV5-1 and TRBJ2-2; 7 bases align to TRBD2. Germline V gene lookup returns CDR1 SGHRS and CDR2 YFSETQ. There are 16 residues in the CDR3. Losses at the gene ends were 4 bases for V and 2 bases for J; bases not matched to a gene: 8. The CDR3 DNA sequence: TGCGCCAGCAGCGCCGGCGGCGGGGGAAACACCGGGGAGCTGTTTTTT. As protein: CASSAGGGGNTGELFF. The whole variable domain, remainder taken from reference TRBV5-1 and TRBJ2-2, is KAGVTQTPRYLIKTRGQQVTLSCSPISGHRSVSWYQQTPGQGLQFLFEYFSETQRNKGNFPGRFSGRQFSNSRSEMNVSTLELGDSALYLCASSAGGGGNTGELFFGEGSRLTVL.

The chain uses TRBV2 and TRBJ2-1; 14 nucleotides match TRBD2. V trimming: 6 bases; J trimming: 7 bases; junction bases outside the gene matches: 11. This CDR3 is built from 17 residues. Germline CDR1 SNHLY, CDR2 FYNNEI. CDR3 bases: TGTGCCAGCAGCGAACACCGGACTAGCGGGGGGCTTAATGAGCAGTTCTTC. Protein: CASSEHRTSGGLNEQFF.

V is TRBV4-2 and J is TRBJ2-1; 11 bases are shared with TRBD2. The V segment lost 4 bases and the J segment 4 bases; nucleotides outside the gene matches: 9. Per germline, CDR1 LGHNA and CDR2 YNFKEQ. CDR3 length equals 17 residues. The CDR3 sequence: CASSRGLRTSGYNEQFF. The CDR3 bases are TGTGCCAGCAGCCGAGGACTCCGGACTAGCGGGTACAATGAGCAGTTCTTC.

This chain uses TRBV7-9 with TRBJ1-1, with 12 nucleotides matching TRBD1. Germline V CDR1 and CDR2: SEHNR, FQNEAQ (reference sequence). There are 17 residues in the CDR3. J was trimmed by 2 bases and V by 5 bases; bases with no gene match: 9. CDR3 region: CASSGEGQGARNTEAFF. For the CDR3, the DNA is TGTGCCAGCAGCGGGGAGGGACAGGGGGCTCGAAACACTGAAGCTTTCTTT.

The genes are TRBV6-6 and TRBJ1-2; D gene unclear. The V gene's germline CDR1 is MNHNY and CDR2 SVGAGI (reference sequence). The CDR3 totals 11 residues. Trimming pared 6 bases from V and 6 bases from J, leaving 8 bases between. In DNA, the CDR3 is TGTGCCAGCAGGTGGGAGCATGGCTACACCTTC. Residues: CASRWEHGYTF.

This chain connects TRBV6-1 to TRBJ1-5, with 11 bases identical to TRBD1. V was pared by 2 bases and J by 3 bases, with 3 bases of the junction left unmatched. Per the germline V gene, CDR1 is MNHNS and CDR2 is SASEGT. CDR3 length: 16 residues. The CDR3 sequence: CASSERTGGSNQPQHF. CDR3 sequence (DNA): TGTGCCAGCAGTGAACGGACAGGGGGCTCCAATCAGCCCCAGCATTTT.

The V call is TRBV11-3, the J call TRBJ1-1, with D tentatively TRBD1 (5 bases). Germline V lookup: CDR1 SGHNT, CDR2 YENEEA. Trimming removed 1 base from V and 6 bases from J, with 15 bases in between. This CDR3 spans 15 amino acids. The CDR3 bases are TGTGCCAGCAGCTTAGGGGGGGAGGGCTCCCCTGAAGCTTTCTTT. Amino acids: CASSLGGEGSPEAFF.

The chain combines TRBV18 with TRBJ1-2, with 7 bases matching TRBD1. Germline V gives CDR1 KGHSH, CDR2 LQKENI. With 6 bases clipped from V and 8 bases from J, the junction kept 15 bases outside the gene matches. CDR3 length equals 15 residues. CDR3 region: CASSPDRQKLSGYTF. CDR3 DNA: TGTGCCAGCTCTCCGGACAGGCAAAAACTCTCGGGCTACACCTTC.

The chain carries TRBV6-1 and TRBJ2-7; D perhaps matches TRBD2 (5 bases). The V end lost 6 bases, the J end lost 4 bases, and 13 bases lay between the germline ends. The CDR3 spans 13 residues. Germline CDR1 MNHNS, CDR2 SASEGT. CDR3 in DNA: TGTGCCAGCAGGGTTGTACTAGGGTACGAGCAGTACTTC. This gives the protein CASRVVLGYEQYF.